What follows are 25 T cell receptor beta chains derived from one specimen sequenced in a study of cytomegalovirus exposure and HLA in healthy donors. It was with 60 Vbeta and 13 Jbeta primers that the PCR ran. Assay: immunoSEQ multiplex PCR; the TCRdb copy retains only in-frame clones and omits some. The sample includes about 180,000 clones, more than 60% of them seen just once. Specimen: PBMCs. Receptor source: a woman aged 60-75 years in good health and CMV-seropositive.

CDR3 sequence reads: CASRLARFTGELFF. For the CDR3, the DNA is TGTGCCAGCAGGTTGGCCAGGTTCACCGGGGAGCTGTTTTTT. J is TRBJ2-2 and V is TRBV14, with no clear D. Germline V gives CDR1 SGHDN, CDR2 FVKESK. The CDR3 loop spans 14 amino acids. Trimming removed 6 bases at V and 4 bases at J, with 12 bases between.

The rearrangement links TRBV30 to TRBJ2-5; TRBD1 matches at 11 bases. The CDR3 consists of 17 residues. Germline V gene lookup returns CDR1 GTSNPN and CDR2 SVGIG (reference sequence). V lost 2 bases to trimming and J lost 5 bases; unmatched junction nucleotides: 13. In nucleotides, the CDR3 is TGTGCCTGGAGTCCCTTCACCGGGACAGGGGGTAGGGAGACCCAGTACTTC. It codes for CAWSPFTGTGGRETQYF.

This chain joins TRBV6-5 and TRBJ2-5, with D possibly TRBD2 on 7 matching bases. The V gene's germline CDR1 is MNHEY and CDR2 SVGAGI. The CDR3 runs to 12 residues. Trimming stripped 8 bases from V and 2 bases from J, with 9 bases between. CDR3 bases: TGTGCCAGCGGGGGGGCGCAAGAGACCCAGTACTTC. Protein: CASGGAQETQYF.

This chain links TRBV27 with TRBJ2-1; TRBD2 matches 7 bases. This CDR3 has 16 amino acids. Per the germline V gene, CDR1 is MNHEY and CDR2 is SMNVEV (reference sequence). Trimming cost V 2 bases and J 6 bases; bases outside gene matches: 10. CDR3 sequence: CASSLLGRERGNEQFF. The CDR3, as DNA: TGTGCCAGCAGTTTACTGGGGCGGGAGAGGGGCAATGAGCAGTTCTTC.

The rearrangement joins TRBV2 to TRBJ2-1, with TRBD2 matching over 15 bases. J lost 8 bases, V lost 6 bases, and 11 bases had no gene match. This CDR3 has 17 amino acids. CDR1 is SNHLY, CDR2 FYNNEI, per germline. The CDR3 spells CASRDSGLAGGVDEQFF. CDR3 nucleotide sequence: TGTGCCAGCAGAGACTCCGGACTAGCGGGAGGGGTCGATGAGCAGTTCTTC.

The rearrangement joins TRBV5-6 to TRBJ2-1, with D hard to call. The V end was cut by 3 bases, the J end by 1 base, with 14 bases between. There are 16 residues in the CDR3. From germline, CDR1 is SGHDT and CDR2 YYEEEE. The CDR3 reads CASSSLGAGSYNEQFF. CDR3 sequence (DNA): TGTGCCAGCAGCTCCCTCGGAGCCGGTTCCTACAATGAGCAGTTCTTC.

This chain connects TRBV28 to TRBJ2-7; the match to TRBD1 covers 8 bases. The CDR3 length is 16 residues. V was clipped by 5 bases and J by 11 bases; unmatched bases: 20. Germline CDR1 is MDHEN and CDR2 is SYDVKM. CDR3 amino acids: CASSLTTGGTDESEYF. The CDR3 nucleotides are TGTGCCAGCAGTCTAACTACAGGGGGTACTGACGAAAGTGAGTACTTC.

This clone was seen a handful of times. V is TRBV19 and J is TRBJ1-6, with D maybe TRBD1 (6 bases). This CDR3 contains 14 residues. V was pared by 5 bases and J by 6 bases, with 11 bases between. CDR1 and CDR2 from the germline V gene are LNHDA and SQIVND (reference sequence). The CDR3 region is CASSVGQFNSPLHF. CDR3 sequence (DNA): TGTGCCAGTAGTGTCGGACAGTTTAATTCACCCCTCCACTTT.

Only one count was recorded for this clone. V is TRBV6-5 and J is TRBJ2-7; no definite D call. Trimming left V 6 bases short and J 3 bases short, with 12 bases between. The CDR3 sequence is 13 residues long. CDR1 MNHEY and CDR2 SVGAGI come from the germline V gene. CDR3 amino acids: CASRLDTSYEQYF. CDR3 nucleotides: TGTGCCAGCAGACTCGACACGAGCTACGAGCAGTACTTC.

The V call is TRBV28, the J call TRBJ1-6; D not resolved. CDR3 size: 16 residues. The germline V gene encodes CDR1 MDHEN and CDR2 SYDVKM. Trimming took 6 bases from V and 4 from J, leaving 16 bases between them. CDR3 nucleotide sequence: TGTGCCAGCAGACCTGCGGAGGGAGGGTATAATTCACCCCTCCACTTT. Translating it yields CASRPAEGGYNSPLHF.

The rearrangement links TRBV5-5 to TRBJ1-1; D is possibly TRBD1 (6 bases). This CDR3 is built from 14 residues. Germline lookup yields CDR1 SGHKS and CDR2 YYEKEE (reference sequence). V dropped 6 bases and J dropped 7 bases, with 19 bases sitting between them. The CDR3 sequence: CASTRGQGGGEAFF. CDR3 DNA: TGTGCCAGCACCAGGGGCCAGGGCGGCGGTGAAGCTTTCTTT.

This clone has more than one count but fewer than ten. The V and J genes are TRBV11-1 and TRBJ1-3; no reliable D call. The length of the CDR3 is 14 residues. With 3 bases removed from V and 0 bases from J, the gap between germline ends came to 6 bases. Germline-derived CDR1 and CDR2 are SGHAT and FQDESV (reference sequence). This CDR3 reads CASSLRSSGNTIYF. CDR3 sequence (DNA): TGTGCCAGCAGCTTGCGGAGCTCTGGAAACACCATATATTTT.

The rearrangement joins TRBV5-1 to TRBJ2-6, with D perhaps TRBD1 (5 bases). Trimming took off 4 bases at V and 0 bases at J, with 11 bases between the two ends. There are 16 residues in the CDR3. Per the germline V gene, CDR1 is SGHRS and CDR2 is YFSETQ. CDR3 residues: CASSLRASSGANVLTF. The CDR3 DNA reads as TGCGCCAGCAGCCTCAGGGCCTCCTCTGGGGCCAACGTCCTGACTTTC. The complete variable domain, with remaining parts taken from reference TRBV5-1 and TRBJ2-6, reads KAGVTQTPRYLIKTRGQQVTLSCSPISGHRSVSWYQQTPGQGLQFLFEYFSETQRNKGNFPGRFSGRQFSNSRSEMNVSTLELGDSALYLCASSLRASSGANVLTFGAGSRLTVL.

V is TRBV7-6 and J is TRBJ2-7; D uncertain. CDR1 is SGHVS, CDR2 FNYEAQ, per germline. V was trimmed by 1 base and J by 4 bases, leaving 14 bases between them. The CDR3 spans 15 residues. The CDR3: CASSLGPGKEYEQYF. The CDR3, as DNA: TGTGCCAGCAGCTTAGGGCCAGGAAAAGAATACGAGCAGTACTTC.

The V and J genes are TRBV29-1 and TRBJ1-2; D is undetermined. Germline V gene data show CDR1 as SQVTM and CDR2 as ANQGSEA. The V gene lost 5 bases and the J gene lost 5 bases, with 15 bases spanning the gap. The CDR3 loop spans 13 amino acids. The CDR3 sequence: CSVQTASGYGYTF. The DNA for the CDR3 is TGCAGCGTTCAGACTGCTTCGGGATATGGCTACACCTTC.

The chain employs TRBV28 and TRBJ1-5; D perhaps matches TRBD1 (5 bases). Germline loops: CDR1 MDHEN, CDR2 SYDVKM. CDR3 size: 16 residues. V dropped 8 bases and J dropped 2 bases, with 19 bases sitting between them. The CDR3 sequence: CASLGVDTRGNQPQHF. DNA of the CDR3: TGTGCCAGCTTAGGGGTGGACACAAGAGGCAATCAGCCCCAGCATTTT.

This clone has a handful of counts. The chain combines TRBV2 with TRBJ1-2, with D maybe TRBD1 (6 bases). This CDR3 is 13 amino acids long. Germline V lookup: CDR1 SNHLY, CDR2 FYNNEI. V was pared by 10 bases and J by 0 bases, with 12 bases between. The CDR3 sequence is CATAGVANYGYTF. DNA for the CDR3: TGTGCCACAGCAGGGGTAGCTAACTATGGCTACACCTTC.

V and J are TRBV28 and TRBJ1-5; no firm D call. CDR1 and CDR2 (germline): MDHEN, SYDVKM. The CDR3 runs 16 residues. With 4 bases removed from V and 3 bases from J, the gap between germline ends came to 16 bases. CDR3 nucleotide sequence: TGTGCCAGCAGTTCCCCTGTGGGAGCGAACAATCAGCCCCAGCATTTT. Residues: CASSSPVGANNQPQHF.

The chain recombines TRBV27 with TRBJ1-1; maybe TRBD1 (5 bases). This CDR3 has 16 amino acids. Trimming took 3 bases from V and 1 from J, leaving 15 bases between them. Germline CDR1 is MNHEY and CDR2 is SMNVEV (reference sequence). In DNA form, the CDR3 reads TGTGCCAGCAGTTTTGAAAGGAGACAGCAGAACACTGAAGCTTTCTTT. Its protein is CASSFERRQQNTEAFF.

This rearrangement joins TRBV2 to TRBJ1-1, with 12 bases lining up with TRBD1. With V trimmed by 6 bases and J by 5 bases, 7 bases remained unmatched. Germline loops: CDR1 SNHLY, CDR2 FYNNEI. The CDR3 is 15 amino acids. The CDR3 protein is CASSRDRGRLTEAFF. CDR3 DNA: TGTGCCAGCAGCCGGGACAGGGGGCGCCTGACTGAAGCTTTCTTT.

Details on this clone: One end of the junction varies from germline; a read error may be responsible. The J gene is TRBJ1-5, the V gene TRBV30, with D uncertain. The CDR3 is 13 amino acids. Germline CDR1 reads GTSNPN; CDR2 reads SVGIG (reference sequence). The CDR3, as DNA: TGTGCCTGGAGTGTGGATAGCAGTCAGCCCCAGCATTTT. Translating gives CAWSVDSSQPQHF.

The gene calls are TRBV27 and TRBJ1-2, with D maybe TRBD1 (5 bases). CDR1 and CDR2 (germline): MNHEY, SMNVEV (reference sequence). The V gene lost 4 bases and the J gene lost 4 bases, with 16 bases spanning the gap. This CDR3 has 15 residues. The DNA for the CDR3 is TGTGCCAGCAGTTCGGGGGTGTCGGGGATCTATGGCTACACCTTC. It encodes CASSSGVSGIYGYTF.

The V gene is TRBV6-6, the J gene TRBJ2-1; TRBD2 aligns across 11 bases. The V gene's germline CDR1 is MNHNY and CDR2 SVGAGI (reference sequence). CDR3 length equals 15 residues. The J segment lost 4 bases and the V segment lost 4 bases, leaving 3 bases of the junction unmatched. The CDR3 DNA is TGTGCCAGCAGTTTCACTAGCGGGGGTTACAATGAGCAGTTCTTC. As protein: CASSFTSGGYNEQFF.

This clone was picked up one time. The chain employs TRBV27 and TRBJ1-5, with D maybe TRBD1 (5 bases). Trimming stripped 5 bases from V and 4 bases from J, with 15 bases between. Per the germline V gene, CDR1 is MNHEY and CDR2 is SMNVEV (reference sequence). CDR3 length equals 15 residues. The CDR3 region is CASSPRQNLNQPQHF. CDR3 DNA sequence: TGTGCCAGCAGTCCGAGACAGAATTTGAATCAGCCCCAGCATTTT.

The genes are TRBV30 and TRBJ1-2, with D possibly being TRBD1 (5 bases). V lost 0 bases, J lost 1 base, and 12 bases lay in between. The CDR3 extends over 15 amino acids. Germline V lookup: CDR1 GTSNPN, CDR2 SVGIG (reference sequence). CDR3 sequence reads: CAWSVDGAHNYGYTF. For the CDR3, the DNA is TGTGCCTGGAGTGTAGATGGGGCCCATAACTATGGCTACACCTTC. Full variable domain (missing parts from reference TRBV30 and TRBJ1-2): SQTIHQWPATLVQPVGSPLSLECTVEGTSNPNLYWYRQAAGRGLQLLFYSVGIGQISSEVPQNLSASRPQDRQFILSSKKLLLSDSGFYLCAWSVDGAHNYGYTFGSGTRLTVV.